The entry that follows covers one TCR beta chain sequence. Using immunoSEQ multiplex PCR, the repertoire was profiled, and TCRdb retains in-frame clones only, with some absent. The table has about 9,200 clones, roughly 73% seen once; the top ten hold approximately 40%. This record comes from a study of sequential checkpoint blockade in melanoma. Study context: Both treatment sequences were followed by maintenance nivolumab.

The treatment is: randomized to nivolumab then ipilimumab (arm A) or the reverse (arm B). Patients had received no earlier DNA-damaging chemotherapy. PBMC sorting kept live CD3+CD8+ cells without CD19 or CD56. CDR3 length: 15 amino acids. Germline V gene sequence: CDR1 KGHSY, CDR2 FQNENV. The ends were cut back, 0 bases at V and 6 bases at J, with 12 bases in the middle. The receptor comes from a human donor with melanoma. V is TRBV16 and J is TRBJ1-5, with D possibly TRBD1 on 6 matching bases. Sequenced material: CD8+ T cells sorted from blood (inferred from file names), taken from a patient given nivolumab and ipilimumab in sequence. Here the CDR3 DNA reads TGTGCCAGCAGCCAATCACGGGGGGCAGGTCAGCCCCAGCATTTT. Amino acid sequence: CASSQSRGAGQPQHF.